One and the same sample provided the 10 T cell receptor beta chains below, sequenced in a study of blood T cell repertoires in COVID-19. The method was immunoSEQ multiplex PCR; TCRdb's version includes in-frame clones alone and lacks a portion of them. The repertoire includes under 80,000 clones, about 86% of them detected once, and approximately 15% sits in the top ten. The sample consisted of peripheral blood. The receptors here all came from a man older than 75 in a cohort sampled during active COVID-19.

This clone has a single count. The genes are TRBV19 and TRBJ2-1; 9 bases align to TRBD2. The V gene end was trimmed by 2 bases and the J gene end by 7 bases; junction bases not matched to a gene: 12. The germline V gene encodes CDR1 LNHDA and CDR2 SQIVND (reference sequence). This CDR3 has 17 residues. The CDR3 sequence is CASSIRRSGGGGNEQFF. The DNA for the CDR3 is TGTGCCAGTAGTATAAGGCGGTCCGGCGGGGGGGGGAATGAGCAGTTCTTC. Looking up the rest from reference TRBV19 and TRBJ2-1 gives the full variable domain: DGGITQSPKYLFRKEGQNVTLSCEQNLNHDAMYWYRQDPGQGLRLIYYSQIVNDFQKGDIAEGYSVSREKKESFPLTVTSAQKNPTAFYLCASSIRRSGGGGNEQFFGPGTRLTVL.

This chain links TRBV7-2 with TRBJ2-1, with no clear D. Germline CDR1 is SGHTA and CDR2 is FQGNSA. V was clipped by 1 base and J by 0 bases, with 4 bases between them. This CDR3 comprises 14 residues. In DNA, the CDR3 is TGTGCCAGCAGCTTAGTTAGCTCCTACAATGAGCAGTTCTTC. Its protein product is CASSLVSSYNEQFF.

This chain uses TRBV19 with TRBJ1-5; 9 bases agree with TRBD1. V was pared by 1 base and J by 6 bases, with 10 bases of the junction left unmatched. In germline, CDR1 is LNHDA, CDR2 SQIVND (reference sequence). The CDR3 has 17 amino acids. The CDR3 here is CASSIGGTGGAGQPQHF. The CDR3 DNA sequence: TGTGCCAGTAGTATAGGGGGAACAGGGGGCGCGGGTCAGCCCCAGCATTTT. Filled out from reference TRBV19 and TRBJ1-5, the complete variable domain reads DGGITQSPKYLFRKEGQNVTLSCEQNLNHDAMYWYRQDPGQGLRLIYYSQIVNDFQKGDIAEGYSVSREKKESFPLTVTSAQKNPTAFYLCASSIGGTGGAGQPQHFGDGTRLSIL.

The chain carries TRBV2 and TRBJ1-5; 7 bases line up with TRBD1. Germline CDR1 and CDR2: SNHLY and FYNNEI. This CDR3 region has 14 residues. The trim removed 4 bases at V and 1 base at J, leaving 1 base unmatched. The CDR3 is CASSGGQSNQPQHF. In DNA, the CDR3 is TGTGCCAGCAGTGGGGGACAGAGCAATCAGCCCCAGCATTTT.

The chain joins TRBV28 to TRBJ1-6; D perhaps matches TRBD1 (6 bases). Trimming pared 2 bases from V and 10 bases from J, leaving 12 bases between. This CDR3 region has 14 residues. Germline CDR1 is MDHEN and CDR2 is SYDVKM. This CDR3 is CASSLRDIHSPLHF. CDR3 in DNA: TGTGCCAGCAGTTTACGGGACATACACTCACCCCTCCACTTT.

A single count supports this clone. CDR3 residues: CASSPRTRGRGETQYF. CDR3 nucleotide sequence: TGTGCCAGCTCACCCCGCACCCGCGGGCGGGGGGAGACCCAGTACTTC. V gene TRBV18 combines with J gene TRBJ2-5, with 7 bases that match TRBD2. The germline CDR1 and CDR2 sequences are KGHSH and LQKENI. Germline trimming cut 3 bases from V and 5 bases from J; bases unmatched to any gene: 12. This CDR3 spans 16 amino acids.

This clone was seen only a few times. The V and J genes are TRBV27 and TRBJ2-5; 8 nucleotides agree with TRBD1. This CDR3 has 16 residues. Germline assignment: CDR1 MNHEY and CDR2 SMNVEV (reference sequence). Trimming removed 6 bases from V and 2 bases from J; junction bases left unmatched: 11. CDR3 amino acids: CASSGTSRGRQETQYF. The CDR3 DNA follows: TGTGCCAGCAGCGGAACATCCAGGGGGCGACAAGAGACCCAGTACTTC.

V usage is TRBV7-2 and J usage is TRBJ2-1, with TRBD1 matching over 7 bases. Germline values: CDR1 SGHTA, CDR2 FQGNSA. The CDR3 has 13 amino acids. V dropped 5 bases and J dropped 6; count of bases not matched to a gene: 4. CDR3: CASSQDRANEQFF. In nucleotides, the CDR3 is TGTGCCAGCAGCCAAGACAGGGCCAATGAGCAGTTCTTC.

The V call is TRBV28, the J call TRBJ1-1; possibly TRBD1 for D (5 bases). Germline V gene lookup returns CDR1 MDHEN and CDR2 SYDVKM. Trimming cost V 8 bases and J 0 bases, with 10 bases left between them. There are 13 residues in the CDR3. CDR3 residues: CASLRTLNTEAFF. As DNA, the CDR3 is TGTGCCAGCCTTCGGACATTGAACACTGAAGCTTTCTTT.

The chain combines TRBV24-1 with TRBJ1-5, with 11 bases lining up with TRBD1. The germline V gene has CDR1 KGHDR and CDR2 SFDVKD. CDR3 length: 14 residues. Trimming at V came to 7 bases and at J to 7 bases, leaving 5 bases not matched to a gene. CDR3 nucleotide sequence: TGTGCCACCAGAGGACAGGGGGCTGGGCAGCCCCAGCATTTT. Translated: CATRGQGAGQPQHF.